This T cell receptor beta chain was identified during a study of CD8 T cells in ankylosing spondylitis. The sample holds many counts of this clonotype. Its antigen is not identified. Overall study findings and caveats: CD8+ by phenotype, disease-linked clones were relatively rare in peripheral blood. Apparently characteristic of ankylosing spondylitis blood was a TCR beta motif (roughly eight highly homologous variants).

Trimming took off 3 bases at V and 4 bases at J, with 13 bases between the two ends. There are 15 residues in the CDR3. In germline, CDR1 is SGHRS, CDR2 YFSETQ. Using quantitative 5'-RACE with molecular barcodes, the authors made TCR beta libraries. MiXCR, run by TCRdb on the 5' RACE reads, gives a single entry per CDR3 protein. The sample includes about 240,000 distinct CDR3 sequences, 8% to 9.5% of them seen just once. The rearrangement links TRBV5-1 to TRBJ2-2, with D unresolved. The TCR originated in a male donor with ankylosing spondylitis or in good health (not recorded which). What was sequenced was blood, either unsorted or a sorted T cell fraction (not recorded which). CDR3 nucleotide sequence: TGCGCCAGCAGCTCCAAACTGACGGGCACCGGGGAGCTGTTTTTT. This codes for CASSSKLTGTGELFF.